This TCR beta chain appears in the sequencing data of a study of breast tumors, draining lymph nodes, adjacent tissues. TCRdb reprocessed the multiplex PCR reads via MiXCR and lists one record per CDR3 protein. The sample carries around 150,000 distinct CDR3 sequences, approximately 20% recorded once. The CDR3 consists of 12 residues. Germline CDR1 reads GTSNPN; CDR2 reads SVGIG (reference sequence). Deletions cut 4 bases from V and 6 bases from J, with 10 bases between. This clonotype was seen at least ten times. The antigen remains undetermined. Findings and caveats of the study: Tumor TCR diversity was below lymph nodes but above nontumor tissue. Tumor and nontumor repertoires were significantly more similar in luminal-like than in basal-like breast cancer.

Axillary draining lymph nodes of breast cancer patients supplied the node samples. Sequencing was carried out using axillary lymph node tissue. This TCR was recovered from a female donor with breast cancer. Some clones in this sample may be carry-over from other donors' samples. V usage is TRBV30 and J usage is TRBJ2-1; D gene unclear. The CDR3 is CAWTGSGNEQFF. In DNA, the CDR3 is TGTGCCTGGACCGGAAGTGGCAATGAGCAGTTCTTC.